These T cell receptor beta chains were read from a single sample in a study of blood T cell repertoires in COVID-19. Produced via immunoSEQ multiplex PCR; TCRdb's table is partial and in-frame only. The sample consists of around 67,000 clones, 90% to 95% of them appearing once. Sequencing was carried out using peripheral blood. Source of these receptors: a human donor in a cohort sampled during active COVID-19. The CDR3 runs from the conserved cysteine through the conserved F or W. A D gene is named only where the DNA matches it firmly. Clone size appears in some rows only: once, few, many, or a class for an expanded clone.

D,V,size,J,CDR3,DNA
.,TRBV6-2/TRBV6-3,.,TRBJ1-2,CASSTPQGLDYGYTF,TGTGCCAGCAGTACCCCCCAGGGGCTCGACTATGGCTACACCTTC
.,TRBV24-1,.,TRBJ2-7,CATSPGGDSYEQYF,TGTGCCACCAGTCCGGGCGGGGACTCCTACGAGCAGTACTTC
TRBD2,TRBV5-1,.,TRBJ2-1,CASSFTSGGNYNEQFF,TGCGCCAGCAGCTTCACTAGCGGGGGCAACTACAATGAGCAGTTCTTC
.,TRBV28,.,TRBJ2-7,CASSFEYLLYEQYF,TGTGCCAGCAGTTTCGAGTATCTCCTCTACGAGCAGTACTTC
.,TRBV6-5,once,TRBJ2-2,CASSPERTAGELFF,TGTGCCAGCAGTCCAGAAAGGACTGCCGGGGAGCTGTTTTTT
TRBD1,TRBV10-3,.,TRBJ2-3,CAISGPGQGADTDTQYF,TGTGCCATCAGTGGCCCCGGACAGGGGGCTGACACAGATACGCAGTATTTT
TRBD2,TRBV27,.,TRBJ2-5,CASSGRGVRETQYF,TGTGCCAGCAGTGGACGGGGGGTCCGGGAGACCCAGTACTTC
TRBD1,TRBV7-2,.,TRBJ2-6,CASSYDRGDGANVLTF,TGTGCCAGCAGCTATGACAGGGGGGACGGGGCCAACGTCCTGACTTTC
.,TRBV28,once,TRBJ1-2,CASNGALTEGYGYTF,TGTGCCAGCAACGGAGCCCTTACTGAAGGCTATGGCTACACCTTC
.,TRBV28,.,TRBJ1-5,CASSFRVNSNQPQHF,TGTGCCAGCAGTTTCAGGGTCAATAGCAATCAGCCCCAGCATTTT
TRBD1,TRBV29-1,few,TRBJ1-4,CSVDGTEGPDEKLFF,TGCAGCGTTGATGGGACAGAGGGACCGGATGAAAAACTGTTTTTT
.,TRBV6-6,.,TRBJ1-1,CASSTGTEAFF,TGTGCCAGCAGTACAGGGACTGAAGCTTTCTTT
.,TRBV5-6,.,TRBJ2-7,CASSQTGYEQYF,TGTGCCAGCAGCCAAACAGGCTACGAGCAGTACTTC
.,TRBV30,.,TRBJ1-2,CAWGNRVVGYGYTF,TGTGCCTGGGGTAACAGGGTGGTGGGCTATGGCTACACCTTC
.,TRBV6-2/TRBV6-3,.,TRBJ2-5,CASSVPGTVETQYF,TGTGCCAGCAGTGTCCCAGGGACTGTAGAGACCCAGTACTTC
.,TRBV18,.,TRBJ1-1,CASSPPAEVTEAFF,TGTGCCAGCTCACCACCGGCGGAGGTCACTGAAGCTTTCTTT
TRBD1,TRBV19,.,TRBJ2-6,CASTPTGVNVLTF,TGTGCCAGTACCCCGACAGGGGTGAACGTCCTGACTTTC
TRBD1,TRBV19,.,TRBJ1-2,CASSILAPAGGSYGYTF,TGTGCCAGTAGTATATTGGCGCCCGCAGGGGGTAGCTATGGCTACACCTTC
TRBD1,TRBV7-6,.,TRBJ1-3,CASSLAPLPGGSGNTIYF,TGTGCCAGCAGCTTAGCTCCGTTGCCAGGGGGCTCTGGAAACACCATATATTTT
TRBD1,TRBV28,.,TRBJ1-5,CASITGTGSNQPQHF,TGTGCCAGCATCACAGGGACAGGTAGCAATCAGCCCCAGCATTTT
.,TRBV19,.,TRBJ2-7,CASSMAADGAYEQYF,TGTGCCAGTAGTATGGCGGCTGACGGCGCCTACGAGCAGTACTTC
.,TRBV28,.,TRBJ2-6,CASSSGFSGANVLTF,TGTGCCAGCAGTTCAGGGTTTTCTGGGGCCAACGTCCTGACTTTC
TRBD1,TRBV18,.,TRBJ1-2,CASSQFSQGNYGYTF,TGTGCCAGCTCACAATTCTCACAGGGGAACTATGGCTACACCTTC
.,TRBV19,once,TRBJ1-1,CASSIRKGGNTEAFF,TGTGCCAGTAGTATACGGAAGGGAGGGAACACTGAAGCTTTCTTT
.,TRBV29-1,.,TRBJ1-1,CSVEVAGLEAFF,TGCAGCGTTGAAGTCGCTGGGCTTGAAGCTTTCTTT
.,TRBV4-1,.,TRBJ1-4,CASSQDRLGLKLFF,TGCGCCAGCAGCCAAGACCGGCTGGGGCTAAAACTGTTTTTT
TRBD1,TRBV28,.,TRBJ1-2,CASSFLRKGAVPYGYTF,TGTGCCAGCAGTTTCCTCAGGAAGGGGGCGGTCCCCTATGGCTACACCTTC
.,TRBV27,.,TRBJ1-2,CASSNAAAYGYTF,TGTGCCAGCAGTAACGCCGCGGCCTATGGCTACACCTTC
.,TRBV29-1,.,TRBJ2-7,CSVEDRDISYEQYF,TGCAGCGTTGAAGACCGGGACATCTCCTACGAGCAGTACTTC
.,TRBV6-5,.,TRBJ2-1,CASSYSSKNEQFF,TGTGCCAGCAGTTACTCTTCTAAAAATGAGCAGTTCTTC
.,TRBV27,.,TRBJ1-1,CASSRSGGTEAFF,TGTGCCAGCAGTCGCAGCGGAGGGACTGAAGCTTTCTTT
.,TRBV6-6,.,TRBJ1-3,CASSYPTNSGNTIYF,TGTGCCAGCAGTTACCCTACTAACTCTGGAAACACCATATATTTT
TRBD1,TRBV10-3,.,TRBJ2-7,CAISESKNRDRVTYEQYF,TGTGCCATCAGTGAGTCGAAGAACCGGGACAGGGTCACCTACGAGCAGTACTTC
.,TRBV6-6,.,TRBJ2-7,CASSYQRDYEQYF,TGTGCCAGCAGTTACCAGAGGGACTACGAGCAGTACTTC
TRBD2,TRBV5-8,.,TRBJ2-7,CASIAWGGGNYEQYF,TGTGCCAGCATCGCTTGGGGGGGAGGAAACTACGAGCAGTACTTC
.,TRBV9,.,TRBJ1-1,CASSVAGNTEAFF,TGTGCCAGCAGCGTAGCAGGTAACACTGAAGCTTTCTTT
.,TRBV27,few,TRBJ2-7,CASSLYSSYEQYF,TGTGCCAGCAGTTTATACAGCTCCTACGAGCAGTACTTC
.,TRBV27,once,TRBJ2-7,CASKNWGDEQYF,TGTGCCAGCAAGAACTGGGGCGACGAGCAGTACTTC
.,TRBV7-6,.,TRBJ2-7,CASSLAQGYEQYF,TGTGCCAGCAGCTTAGCCCAGGGCTACGAGCAGTACTTC
.,TRBV3-1/TRBV3-2,.,TRBJ1-2,CASSPPITNPNYGYTF,TGTGCCAGCAGCCCACCGATTACTAACCCTAACTATGGCTACACCTTC
TRBD2,TRBV28,.,TRBJ2-1,CASSFSLTSPQYNEQFF,TGTGCCAGCAGTTTCTCCCTGACTAGCCCGCAATACAATGAGCAGTTCTTC
.,TRBV6-1,.,TRBJ2-7,CASSKAGTGSAYEQYF,TGTGCCAGCAGTAAAGCGGGGACAGGAAGCGCCTACGAGCAGTACTTC
.,TRBV2,.,TRBJ1-3,CASSPGGAGNTIYF,TGTGCCAGCAGTCCGGGGGGGGCCGGAAACACCATATATTTT
.,TRBV4-1,.,TRBJ1-4,CASSQATDTTNEKLFF,TGCGCCAGCAGCCAAGCGACAGACACCACAAATGAAAAACTGTTTTTT
TRBD1,TRBV5-1,.,TRBJ1-2,CASSPGGQGILNYGYTF,TGCGCCAGCAGCCCGGGGGGACAGGGGATTTTAAACTATGGCTACACCTTC
TRBD1,TRBV6-5,.,TRBJ2-7,CASSTMGDRVYEQYF,TGTGCCAGCAGTACTATGGGGGACAGGGTCTACGAGCAGTACTTC
.,TRBV6-5,.,TRBJ2-5,CASSPPGQETQYF,TGTGCCAGCAGTCCCCCGGGACAAGAGACCCAGTACTTC